What follows are 18 T cell receptor beta chains derived from one specimen sequenced in a study of cytomegalovirus exposure and HLA in healthy donors. PCR involved 60 Vbeta and 13 Jbeta primers. Some clones are missing from TCRdb's copy, which holds only in-frame ones; the method was immunoSEQ multiplex PCR. The sample yields fewer than 200,000 clones, about 72% seen once. The sequenced sample consisted of PBMCs. The receptors here all came from a human donor in good health.

This clone was recorded a few times. At the DNA level, this CDR3 is encoded by other sequences in the same sample as well. The chain is built from TRBV5-1 and TRBJ1-5; TRBD1 agrees at 7 bases. V trimming: 5 bases; J trimming: 3 bases; junction bases outside the gene matches: 5. Germline V CDR1 and CDR2: SGHRS, YFSETQ. The CDR3 loop spans 14 amino acids. For the CDR3, the DNA is TGCGCCAGCAGACCGGGGACAGCCAATCAGCCCCAGCATTTT. Residues: CASRPGTANQPQHF.

In this sample, this clone turned up a few times. This chain connects TRBV6-5 to TRBJ1-1; D uncertain. The CDR3 totals 15 residues. Per the germline V gene, CDR1 is MNHEY and CDR2 is SVGAGI. The V end was cut by 9 bases, the J end by 1 base, with 18 bases between. CDR3 residues: CASIPGRLGNTEAFF. The CDR3 nucleotides are TGTGCCAGTATCCCCGGTCGCCTAGGGAACACTGAAGCTTTCTTT.

V and J are TRBV5-6 and TRBJ2-3, with 8 bases aligning to TRBD2. Germline V lookup: CDR1 SGHDT, CDR2 YYEEEE. This CDR3 is built from 15 residues. Unmatched junction bases numbered 8, after V lost 4 bases and J lost 4 bases. In nucleotides, the CDR3 is TGTGCCAGCAGCATCCGGGGGGGCTCGCCAGATACGCAGTATTTT. The encoded protein is CASSIRGGSPDTQYF.

The V gene is TRBV7-3, the J gene TRBJ2-3, with D uncertain. Trimming took off 2 bases at V and 2 bases at J, with 5 bases between the two ends. The CDR3 is 13 amino acids. Germline V gene lookup returns CDR1 SGHTA and CDR2 FQGTGA. The CDR3 bases are TGTGCCAGCAGCTTAGCTATCACAGATACGCAGTATTTT. Its protein is CASSLAITDTQYF.

V and J are TRBV29-1 and TRBJ2-6, with D perhaps TRBD1 (5 bases). CDR3 length: 15 residues. Germline V gene sequence: CDR1 SQVTM, CDR2 ANQGSEA. Trimming took 4 bases from V and 0 from J, leaving 10 bases between them. The CDR3 is CSVVGVFSGANVLTF. The CDR3 nucleotides are TGCAGCGTTGTAGGGGTCTTCTCTGGGGCCAACGTCCTGACTTTC.

This clone was detected once. V and J are TRBV4-1 and TRBJ2-3, with 9 positions matching TRBD1. The germline V gene has CDR1 MGHRA and CDR2 YSYEKL. CDR3 length equals 16 residues. V was pared by 3 bases and J by 5 bases, with 9 bases of the junction left unmatched. DNA of the CDR3: TGCGCCAGCAGCCACTACGGGACAGGGTCGAAAGATACGCAGTATTTT. The encoded protein is CASSHYGTGSKDTQYF.

This clone was detected only a few times. The gene calls are TRBV30 and TRBJ1-4; D possibly corresponds to TRBD1 (6 bases). CDR3 length: 11 residues. CDR1 is GTSNPN, CDR2 SVGIG, per germline (reference sequence). Trimming pared 5 bases from V and 11 bases from J, leaving 12 bases between. Here the CDR3 DNA reads TGTGCCTGGGCGACAGGAACGAAACTGTTTTTT. Encoded protein: CAWATGTKLFF.

This clone was counted between two and nine times. The V gene is TRBV6-1, the J gene TRBJ1-2, with 8 nucleotides matching TRBD1. Germline CDR1 is MNHNS and CDR2 is SASEGT. CDR3 size: 17 residues. Unmatched junction bases numbered 21, after V lost 7 bases and J lost 8 bases. The CDR3 nucleotides are TGTGCCAGCACTGAGACCCCGCCAACAGGGGGGCGTCTCGGCTACACCTTC. Translated, it gives CASTETPPTGGRLGYTF.

The CDR3: CASRPGGRGLHQPQHF. CDR3 nucleotides: TGTGCCAGCAGACCGGGGGGCAGGGGGCTCCATCAGCCCCAGCATTTT. J is TRBJ1-5 and V is TRBV7-2; 8 nucleotides align to TRBD1. CDR3 size: 16 residues. J gave up 5 bases and V 6 bases, and 12 bases lay outside the gene matches. Per germline, CDR1 SGHTA and CDR2 FQGNSA.

The chain is built from TRBV27 and TRBJ1-3; unclear D gene. In germline, CDR1 is MNHEY, CDR2 SMNVEV (reference sequence). Trimming cost V 0 bases and J 0 bases, with 6 bases left between them. This CDR3 comprises 15 residues. CDR3 in amino acids: CASSLSGSSGNTIYF. CDR3 DNA: TGTGCCAGCAGTTTATCGGGCAGCTCTGGAAACACCATATATTTT.

The CDR3 loop is CASSRRAGVSEKLFF. The DNA of the CDR3 is TGTGCCAGCAGCAGGCGGGCAGGGGTGAGTGAAAAACTGTTTTTT. The chain couples TRBV5-6 to TRBJ1-4; D possibly corresponds to TRBD1 (6 bases). The CDR3 is 15 amino acids. Trimming pared 4 bases from V and 7 bases from J, leaving 17 bases between. Germline CDR1 is SGHDT and CDR2 is YYEEEE.

The chain has TRBV5-6 and TRBJ1-1; no clear D. V lost 7 bases to trimming and J lost 0 bases, with 7 bases between them. The CDR3 sequence is 12 residues long. Germline assignment: CDR1 SGHDT and CDR2 YYEEEE. DNA of the CDR3: TGTGCCAGCCACAGCCTGAACACTGAAGCTTTCTTT. Its translation: CASHSLNTEAFF. The variable domain in full, with the rest retrieved from reference TRBV5-6 and TRBJ1-1, is DAGVTQSPTHLIKTRGQQVTLRCSPKSGHDTVSWYQQALGQGPQFIFQYYEEEERQRGNFPDRFSGHQFPNYSSELNVNALLLGDSALYLCASHSLNTEAFFGQGTRLTVV.

The chain carries TRBV6-1 and TRBJ2-3, with 7 bases aligning to TRBD1. V was pared by 4 bases and J by 6 bases, with 4 bases of the junction left unmatched. Germline assignment: CDR1 MNHNS and CDR2 SASEGT. The CDR3 is 13 amino acids. CDR3 region: CASSAYRGDTQYF. The CDR3 nucleotides are TGTGCCAGCAGTGCCTACAGGGGCGATACGCAGTATTTT.

This clone was counted a few times. Here the CDR3 reads CASSSWGRNTEAFF. CDR3 bases: TGCGCCAGCAGTAGTTGGGGCCGGAACACTGAAGCTTTCTTT. The V gene is TRBV4-1, the J gene TRBJ1-1; TRBD1 is a possible D gene (5 bases). The CDR3 covers 14 residues. V dropped 6 bases and J dropped 1 base, with 12 bases sitting between them. Germline V gene data show CDR1 as MGHRA and CDR2 as YSYEKL.

The chain employs TRBV15 and TRBJ2-3; D is uncertain. V shed 0 bases and J shed 4 bases, with 11 bases lying between them. Germline loops: CDR1 LNHNV, CDR2 YYDKDF (reference sequence). The CDR3 has 15 residues. CDR3 protein: CATSRDGRSADTQYF. The CDR3 coding sequence is TGTGCCACCAGCAGAGATGGTCGGTCCGCAGATACGCAGTATTTT. Full variable domain (remainder filled in from reference TRBV15 and TRBJ2-3): DAMVIQNPRYQVTQFGKPVTLSCSQTLNHNVMYWYQQKSSQAPKLLFHYYDKDFNNEADTPDNFQSRRPNTSFCFLDIRSPGLGDTAMYLCATSRDGRSADTQYFGPGTRLTVL.

This chain joins TRBV7-3 and TRBJ1-2; 7 bases line up with TRBD1. The V gene end was trimmed by 5 bases and the J gene end by 4 bases; junction bases not matched to a gene: 10. Germline assignment: CDR1 SGHTA and CDR2 FQGTGA. The CDR3 is 15 amino acids. CDR3 region: CASSPAGGLGYGYTF. The CDR3 DNA reads as TGTGCCAGCAGCCCAGCAGGGGGTCTCGGCTATGGCTACACCTTC.

CDR3 DNA: TGTGCCAGCAGTAAAGACAGCTACTACGAGCAGTACTTC. Amino acids: CASSKDSYYEQYF. The chain is built from TRBV7-9 and TRBJ2-7; maybe TRBD1 (5 bases). Germline V gene sequence: CDR1 SEHNR, CDR2 FQNEAQ (reference sequence). V was cut by 6 bases and J by 3 bases, with 12 bases left in between. The CDR3 runs 13 residues.

V is TRBV9 and J is TRBJ2-1; 8 nucleotides agree with TRBD2. The CDR3 contains 15 residues. Germline values: CDR1 SGDLS, CDR2 YYNGEE. V was clipped by 3 bases and J by 0 bases; unmatched bases: 2. CDR3 nucleotide sequence: TGTGCCAGCAGCGAACTAGCGGCCTCCTACAATGAGCAGTTCTTC. Its protein product is CASSELAASYNEQFF.